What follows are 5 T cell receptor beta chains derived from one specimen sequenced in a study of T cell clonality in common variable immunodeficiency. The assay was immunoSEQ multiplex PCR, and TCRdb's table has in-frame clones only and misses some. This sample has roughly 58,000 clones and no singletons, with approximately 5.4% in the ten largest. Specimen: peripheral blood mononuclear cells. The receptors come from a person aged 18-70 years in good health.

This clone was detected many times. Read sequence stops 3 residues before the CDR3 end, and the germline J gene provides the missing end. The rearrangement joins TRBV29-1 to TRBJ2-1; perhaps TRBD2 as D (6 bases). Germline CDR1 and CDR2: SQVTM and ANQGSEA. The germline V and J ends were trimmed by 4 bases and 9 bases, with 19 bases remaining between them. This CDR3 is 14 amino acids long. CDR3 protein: CSVVWNGREGEQFF. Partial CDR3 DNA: TGCAGCGTTGTCTGGAATGGGCGGGAAGGTGAG.

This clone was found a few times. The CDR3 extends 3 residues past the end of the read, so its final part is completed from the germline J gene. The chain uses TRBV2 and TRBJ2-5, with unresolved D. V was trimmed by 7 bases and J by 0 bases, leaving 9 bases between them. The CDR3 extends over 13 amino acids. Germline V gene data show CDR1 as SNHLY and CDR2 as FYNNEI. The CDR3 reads CASNRLYQETQYF. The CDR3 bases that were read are TGTGCCAGCAATCGACTGTACCAAGAGACC.

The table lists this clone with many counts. The CDR3 here is CASSLFGTGGLYGYTF. The sequenced part of the CDR3 DNA is TGTGCCAGCAGTTTATTTGGGACAGGGGGCCTGTATGGC. The chain combines TRBV12-3 or TRBV12-4 with TRBJ1-2; 12 bases map to TRBD1. From the germline J gene comes the end of the CDR3, since the read stops 3 residues before it. V shed 2 bases, J shed 5 bases, and the junction held 6 bases outside the gene matches. CDR3 length: 16 residues.

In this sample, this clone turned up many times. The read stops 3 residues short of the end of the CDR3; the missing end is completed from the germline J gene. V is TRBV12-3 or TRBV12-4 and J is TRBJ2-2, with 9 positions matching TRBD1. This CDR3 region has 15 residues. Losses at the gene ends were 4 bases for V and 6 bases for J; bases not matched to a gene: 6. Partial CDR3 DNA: TGTGCCAGCAGTTCACAGGGGGCGGGCGCCGGGGAG. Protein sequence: CASSSQGAGAGE. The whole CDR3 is CASSSQGAGAGELFF.

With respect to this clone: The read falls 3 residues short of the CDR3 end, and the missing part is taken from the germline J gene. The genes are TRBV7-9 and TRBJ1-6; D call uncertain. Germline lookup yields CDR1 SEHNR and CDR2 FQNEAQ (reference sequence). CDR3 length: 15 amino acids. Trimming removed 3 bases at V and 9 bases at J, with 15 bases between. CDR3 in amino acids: CASSLTNEKGSPLHF. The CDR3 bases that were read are TGTGCCAGCAGCTTGACGAACGAAAAGGGTTCACCC.